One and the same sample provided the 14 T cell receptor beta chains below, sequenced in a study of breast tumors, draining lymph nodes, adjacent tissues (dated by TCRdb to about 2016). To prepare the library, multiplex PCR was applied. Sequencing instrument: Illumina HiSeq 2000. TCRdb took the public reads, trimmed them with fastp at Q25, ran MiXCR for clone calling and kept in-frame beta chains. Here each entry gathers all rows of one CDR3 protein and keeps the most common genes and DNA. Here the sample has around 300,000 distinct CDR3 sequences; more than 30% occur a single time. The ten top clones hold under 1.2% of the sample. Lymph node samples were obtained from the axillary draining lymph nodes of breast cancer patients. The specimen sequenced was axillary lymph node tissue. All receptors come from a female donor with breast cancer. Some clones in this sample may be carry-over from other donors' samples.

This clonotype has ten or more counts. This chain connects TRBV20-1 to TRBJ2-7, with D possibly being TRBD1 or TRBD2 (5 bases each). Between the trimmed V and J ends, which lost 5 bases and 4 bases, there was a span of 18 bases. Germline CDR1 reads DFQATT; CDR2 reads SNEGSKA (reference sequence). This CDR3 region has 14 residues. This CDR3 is CSAPRGGTLYEQYF. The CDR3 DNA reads TGCAGTGCTCCTCGTGGGGGAACACTTTACGAGCAGTACTTC.

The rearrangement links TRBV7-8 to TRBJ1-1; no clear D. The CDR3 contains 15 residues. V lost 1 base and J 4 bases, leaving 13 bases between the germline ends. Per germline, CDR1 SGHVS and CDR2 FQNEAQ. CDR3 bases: TGTGCCAGCAGCTTAGAGTTTGTAGAGACCACTGAAGCTTTCTTT. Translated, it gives CASSLEFVETTEAFF.

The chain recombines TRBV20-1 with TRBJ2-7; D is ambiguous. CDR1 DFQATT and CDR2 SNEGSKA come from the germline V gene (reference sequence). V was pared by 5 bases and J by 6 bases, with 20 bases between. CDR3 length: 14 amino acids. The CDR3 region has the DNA TGCAGTGCTGAGAGACAAGTTCCTACCTCCGAGCAGTACTTC. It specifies CSAERQVPTSEQYF.

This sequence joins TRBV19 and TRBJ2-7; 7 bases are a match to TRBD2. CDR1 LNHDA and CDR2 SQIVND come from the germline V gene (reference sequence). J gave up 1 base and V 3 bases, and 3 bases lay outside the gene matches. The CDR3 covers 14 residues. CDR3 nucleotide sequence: TGTGCCAGTAGTATGGGGGGGGTGTCCTACGAGCAGTACTTC. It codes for CASSMGGVSYEQYF.

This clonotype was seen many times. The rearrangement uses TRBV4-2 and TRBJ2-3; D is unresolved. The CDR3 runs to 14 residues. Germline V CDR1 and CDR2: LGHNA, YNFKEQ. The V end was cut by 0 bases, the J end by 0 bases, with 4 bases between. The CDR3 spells CASSQDRSTDTQYF. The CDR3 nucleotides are TGTGCCAGCAGCCAAGACAGGAGCACAGATACGCAGTATTTT.

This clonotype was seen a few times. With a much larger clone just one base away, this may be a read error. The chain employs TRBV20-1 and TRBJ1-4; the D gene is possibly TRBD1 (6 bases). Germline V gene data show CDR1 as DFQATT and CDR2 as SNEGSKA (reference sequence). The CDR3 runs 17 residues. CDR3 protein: CSASGGRGALTYEKLFF. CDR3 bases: TGCAGTGCTAGTGGGGGAAGGGGGGCCTTAACTTATGAAAAACTGTTTTTT.

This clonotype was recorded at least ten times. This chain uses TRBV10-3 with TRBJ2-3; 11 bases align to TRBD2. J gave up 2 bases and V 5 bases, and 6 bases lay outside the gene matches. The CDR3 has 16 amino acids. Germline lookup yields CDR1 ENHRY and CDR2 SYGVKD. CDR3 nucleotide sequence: TGTGCCATCAGTACCGGGACTAGCGGAACCACAGATACGCAGTATTTT. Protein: CAISTGTSGTTDTQYF.

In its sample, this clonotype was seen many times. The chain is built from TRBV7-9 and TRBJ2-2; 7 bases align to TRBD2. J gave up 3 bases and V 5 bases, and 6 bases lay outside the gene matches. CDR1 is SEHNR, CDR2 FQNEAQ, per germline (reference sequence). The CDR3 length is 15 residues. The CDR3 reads CASSRRAGDTGELFF. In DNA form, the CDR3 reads TGTGCCAGCAGCAGGAGGGCGGGGGACACCGGGGAGCTGTTTTTT.

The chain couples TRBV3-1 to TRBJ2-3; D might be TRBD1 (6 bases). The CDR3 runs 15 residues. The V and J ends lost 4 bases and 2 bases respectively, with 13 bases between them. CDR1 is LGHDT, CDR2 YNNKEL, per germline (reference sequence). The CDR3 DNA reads TGTGCCAGCAGCCCCTCGACAGGAACCACAGATACGCAGTATTTT. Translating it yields CASSPSTGTTDTQYF.

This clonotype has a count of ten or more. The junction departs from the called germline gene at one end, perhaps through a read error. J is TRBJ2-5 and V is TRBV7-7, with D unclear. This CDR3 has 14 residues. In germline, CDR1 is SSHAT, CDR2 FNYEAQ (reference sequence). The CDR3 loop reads CASSPGPNQETQYF. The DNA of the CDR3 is TGTGCTAGCAGCCCCGGACCCAACCAAGAGACCCAGTACTTC.

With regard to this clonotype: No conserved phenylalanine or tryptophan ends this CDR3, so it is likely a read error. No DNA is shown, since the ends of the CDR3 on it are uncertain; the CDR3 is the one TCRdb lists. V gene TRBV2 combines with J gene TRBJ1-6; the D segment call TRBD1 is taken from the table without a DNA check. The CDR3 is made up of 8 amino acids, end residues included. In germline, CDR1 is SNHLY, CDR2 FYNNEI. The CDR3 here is CASSGPGL.

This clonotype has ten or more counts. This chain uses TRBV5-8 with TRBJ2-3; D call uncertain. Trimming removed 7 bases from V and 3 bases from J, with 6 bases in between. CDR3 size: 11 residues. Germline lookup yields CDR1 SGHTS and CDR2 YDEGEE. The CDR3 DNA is TGTGCCAGCGAGGCGACAGATACGCAGTATTTT. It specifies CASEATDTQYF.

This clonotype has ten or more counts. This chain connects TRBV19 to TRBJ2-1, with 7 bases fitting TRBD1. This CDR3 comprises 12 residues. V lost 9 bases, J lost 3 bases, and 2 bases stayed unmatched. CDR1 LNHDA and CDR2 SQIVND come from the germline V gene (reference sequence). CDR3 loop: CASGTDYNEQFF. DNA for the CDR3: TGTGCCAGCGGGACAGACTACAATGAGCAGTTCTTC.

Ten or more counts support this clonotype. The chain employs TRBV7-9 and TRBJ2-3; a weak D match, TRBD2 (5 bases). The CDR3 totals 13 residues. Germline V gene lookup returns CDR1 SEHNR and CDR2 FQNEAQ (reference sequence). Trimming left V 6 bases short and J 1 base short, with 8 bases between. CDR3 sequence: CASRSGRTDTQYF. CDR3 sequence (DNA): TGTGCCAGCAGGAGCGGCCGCACAGATACGCAGTATTTT. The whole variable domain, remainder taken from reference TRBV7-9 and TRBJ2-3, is DTGVSQNPRHKITKRGQNVTFRCDPISEHNRLYWYRQTLGQGPEFLTYFQNEAQLEKSRLLSDRFSAERPKGSFSTLEIQRTEQGDSAMYLCASRSGRTDTQYFGPGTRLTVL.